This T cell receptor beta chain comes out of a study of OX40 agonist ivuxolimab in advanced cancers. Looking at the study overall: Treatment received earlier with anti-PD-1, anti-PD-L1 or anti-CTLA-4 agents was allowed, and over 35% had some.

Repertoires were generated with immunoSEQ multiplex PCR, while TCRdb's copy carries only in-frame clones and drops some. The sample has tens of thousands of clones; about 83% are singletons. The germline V and J ends were trimmed by 4 bases and 1 base, with 7 bases remaining between them. The length of the CDR3 is 14 residues. The V gene's germline CDR1 is LNHDA and CDR2 SQIVND (reference sequence). The sample in question was CD4+ or CD8+ T cells sorted from blood, obtained in a trial of the OX40 agonist ivuxolimab. V usage is TRBV19 and J usage is TRBJ2-2; D ambiguous. This TCR was sampled from an adult with an advanced solid tumor such as melanoma, head and neck, liver or kidney cancer. The CDR3 coding sequence is TGTGCCAGTAGTACCCCTGGGAACACCGGGGAGCTGTTTTTT. As protein: CASSTPGNTGELFF.